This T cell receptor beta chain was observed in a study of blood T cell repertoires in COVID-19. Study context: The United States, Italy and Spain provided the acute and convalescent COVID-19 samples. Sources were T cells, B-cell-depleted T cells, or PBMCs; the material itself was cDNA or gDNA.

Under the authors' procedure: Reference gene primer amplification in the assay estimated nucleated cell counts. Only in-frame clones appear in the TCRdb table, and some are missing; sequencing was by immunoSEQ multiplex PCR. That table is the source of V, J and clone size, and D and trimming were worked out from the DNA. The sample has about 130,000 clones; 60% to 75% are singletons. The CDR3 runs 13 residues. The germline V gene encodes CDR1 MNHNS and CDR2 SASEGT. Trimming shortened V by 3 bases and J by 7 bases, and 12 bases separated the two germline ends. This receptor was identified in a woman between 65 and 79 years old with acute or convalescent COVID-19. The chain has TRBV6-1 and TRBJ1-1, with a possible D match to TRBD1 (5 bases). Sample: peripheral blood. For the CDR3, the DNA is TGTGCCAGCAGTGACAGGGCCCTCCTTGAAGCTTTCTTT. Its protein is CASSDRALLEAFF.